The text below deals with one TCR beta chain. The antigen remains undetermined. The CDR3 length is 15 residues. Trimming at V came to 3 bases and at J to 4 bases, leaving 8 bases not matched to a gene. Germline lookup yields CDR1 LGHNA and CDR2 YNFKEQ. These data belong to a study of OX40 agonist ivuxolimab in advanced cancers. Study information: An agonistic anti-OX40 (CD134) antibody, ivuxolimab, was used to treat the patients. The dose-escalation cohort was approximately 81% male, with a mean age of approximately 62 years, ranging about 23 to 79. Patients were dosed intravenously with ivuxolimab at 0.01 to 10 mg/kg every 2 weeks.

Using immunoSEQ multiplex PCR, the repertoire was profiled, and TCRdb retains in-frame clones only, with some absent. Altogether roughly 100,000 clones are present, more than 75% being singletons, with the ten largest covering about 0.89%. General study points: Clones of CD4+ and CD8+ blood T cells grew by week 6 at doses of 0.1 to 3.0 mg/kg.

The sequencing used CD4+ or CD8+ T cells sorted from blood, collected in a trial of the OX40 agonist ivuxolimab. This TCR derives from an adult with an advanced solid tumor such as melanoma, head and neck, liver or kidney cancer. The chain recombines TRBV4-2 with TRBJ2-7; 8 bases line up with TRBD2. CDR3 DNA sequence: TGTGCCAGCAGCCAGTCAGCGGGAGAGGCGTACGAGCAGTACTTC. This translates into CASSQSAGEAYEQYF.